The present entry profiles one T cell receptor (beta chain) with its context. Its antigen is not identified. The CDR3 length is 16 residues. Trimming at V came to 3 bases and at J to 5 bases, leaving 6 bases not matched to a gene. The germline V gene has CDR1 LGHNA and CDR2 YNFKEQ. Produced via immunoSEQ multiplex PCR; TCRdb's table is partial and in-frame only. The sample lists around 300,000 clones; around 87% were seen once. This entry is derived from a study of cytomegalovirus exposure and HLA in healthy donors. About the research overall: The use of the same platform for the roughly 110 validation repertoires and the approximately 690 first-cohort repertoires was reported by a later analysis. Whole-study results and caveats: The study designated 150 to 200 TCR beta chains cytomegalovirus-associated. Accounts indicate the classifier identified cytomegalovirus status with strong specificity and sensitivity. Three chains linked to CMV were shown in vitro to be specific for CMV antigens.

The rearrangement links TRBV4-2 to TRBJ1-5; 11 nucleotides agree with TRBD1. The clonotype comes from a young woman in good health and CMV-seropositive. Specimen: PBMCs. The CDR3 sequence: CASSHSGQGADQPQHF. CDR3 in DNA: TGTGCCAGCAGCCATTCTGGACAGGGGGCTGATCAGCCCCAGCATTTT.